This T cell receptor beta chain was identified during a study of metastatic and nonmetastatic thyroid tumors (dated by TCRdb to 2018 to 2021). About the full investigation: Repertoires from peripheral blood and from tumor or nodule tissue samples of malignant and benign thyroid patients were compared.

This clone appeared a single time. Its antigen target is currently unknown. Base-call qualities are not available, and no considerably larger clone is one nucleotide away. Evidence from a single read is weak. Summary of the overall study and its limitations: TCR beta diversity was reported as significantly higher in malignant tumors than in benign nodules, in both blood and tumor samples.

Library creation used PCR. Instrument used: Illumina HiSeq 4000. High-throughput sequencing was used to profile the TCR beta-chain CDR3 region of each patient. In the paper's pipeline: CDR3 differences across clinicopathological groups were used to build a classifier for discriminating distant-metastatic papillary thyroid cancer patients. The Shannon index was used to measure repertoire diversity, and the Morisita-Horn index was used to measure how similar tumor and blood repertoires were. The public sequencing data were trimmed at Q25 with fastp and processed into clonotypes with MiXCR by TCRdb, which kept only in-frame beta chains. V and J calls and clone size were set by TCRdb, not the authors. Within this sample are 37,000 or so clones, with roughly 15% of them counted one time only. The biggest ten clones account for 6.2% of the sample. No patient had received any treatment before thyroid surgery. Using T-cell receptor beta sequencing, the study looked back at clinical samples from patients collected from about 2011 to 2018.

Unmatched junction bases come to 6, with V trimmed by 4 bases and J by 2 bases. Sequences SGHRS (CDR1) and YFSETQ (CDR2) are obtained from the germline V gene. The CDR3, from cysteine to phenylalanine, totals 15 residues. Only the CDR3 DNA stays, 45 bases, in frame from base 1. The source of this sequence is a male donor with papillary thyroid cancer or a benign thyroid nodule (not recorded which). Some clones in this sample may be carry-over from other donors' samples. The sequenced sample consisted of blood. In this chain, TRBV5-1 is recombined with TRBJ2-5, and 9 junctional nucleotides match TRBD2. The bases read TGCGCCAGCAGCAATGGACTAGCGTGGCAAGAGACCCAGTACTTC. This sequence encodes CASSNGLAWQETQYF.